This T cell receptor (beta chain) is from a study of beta chain features in type 1 diabetes. Study-level results: Within patients, naive, central memory and Treg TCRB repertoires seemed more similar than within healthy donors.

This clone was seen more than once but under ten times. What it recognizes is unknown. Every bit of the isolated RNA underwent reverse transcription, so sequencing read expressed TCRB transcripts. Naive, central memory and regulatory T cell samples averaged around 3.9 million immunoSEQ reads each. Method: immunoSEQ multiplex PCR; TCRdb's copy keeps in-frame clones and lacks some. The profile shows about 320,000 clones, around 13% of them singletons. Each sorted population was over 95% pure. The source of this sequence is a man aged 25 to 40 in good health. Sequenced: central memory CD4+ T cells from blood.

CDR3 in DNA: TGTGCCAGCAGCTCCTACCGAGCGGGGGGCACAGATACGCAGTATTTT. Translated: CASSSYRAGGTDTQYF. The genes are TRBV11-2 and TRBJ2-3; 8 bases line up with TRBD2. CDR1 and CDR2 (germline): SGHAT, FQNNGV. The V gene end was trimmed by 4 bases and the J gene end by 1 base; junction bases not matched to a gene: 7. The CDR3 length is 16 residues.